Shown below are 5 T cell receptor beta chains from a single sample sequenced in a study of Graves' ophthalmopathy and Graves' hyperthyroidism. Researchers took RNA transcripts and amplified TCR beta CDR3 regions from them. The first round was an RT-PCR with HTBI primers, and the second round was a multiplex PCR. Each CDR3 protein gets one entry after TCRdb re-called the multiplex PCR reads with MiXCR. The table records 360,000 or so distinct CDR3 sequences, approximately 20% of them present only once. What was sequenced was peripheral blood. Every receptor here comes from a woman under 30 with Graves' ophthalmopathy.

The V and J genes are TRBV6-1 and TRBJ2-7, with 7 bases lining up with TRBD2. The CDR3 has 14 amino acids. Germline CDR1 MNHNS, CDR2 SASEGT. With V trimmed by 7 bases and J by 6 bases, 12 bases remained unmatched. As DNA, the CDR3 is TGTGCCAGCACTCCCCGGGGCGGGAGCGCCGAGCAGTACTTC. It translates to CASTPRGGSAEQYF.

This sequence joins TRBV6-5 and TRBJ2-4, with TRBD2 matching 10 bases. The CDR3 totals 15 residues. The V gene's germline CDR1 is MNHEY and CDR2 SVGAGI. V lost 0 bases to trimming and J lost 7 bases; unmatched junction nucleotides: 3. CDR3 in DNA: TGTGCCAGCAGTTACTCGCTAGCGGGAGTGAACATTCAGTACTTC. Translated, it gives CASSYSLAGVNIQYF.

This clonotype appeared many times. The chain joins TRBV24-1 to TRBJ1-2, with D perhaps TRBD1 (6 bases). Per germline, CDR1 KGHDR and CDR2 SFDVKD. This CDR3 has 13 amino acids. V lost 6 bases, J lost 1 base, and 8 bases lay in between. Here the CDR3 reads CATSTDSNYGYTF. In DNA, the CDR3 is TGTGCCACCAGTACGGACAGTAACTATGGCTACACCTTC.

Ten or more counts support this clonotype. The chain uses TRBV7-2 and TRBJ1-1; unclear D gene. Trimming left V 5 bases short and J 1 base short, with 8 bases between. In germline, CDR1 is SGHTA, CDR2 FQGNSA. The CDR3 has 13 residues. In DNA, the CDR3 is TGTGCCAGCAGCGCCCCCGGGAACACTGAAGCTTTCTTT. It translates to CASSAPGNTEAFF.

This clonotype occurred many times. The V gene is TRBV7-2, the J gene TRBJ2-5, with D possibly being TRBD1 (5 bases). V was shortened by 4 bases and J by 1 base, with 13 bases between the two germline ends. Germline V gene lookup returns CDR1 SGHTA and CDR2 FQGNSA. This CDR3 region has 15 residues. For the CDR3, the DNA is TGTGCCAGCAGCTCCACACCAGGGTTCCAAGAGACCCAGTACTTC. Residues: CASSSTPGFQETQYF.